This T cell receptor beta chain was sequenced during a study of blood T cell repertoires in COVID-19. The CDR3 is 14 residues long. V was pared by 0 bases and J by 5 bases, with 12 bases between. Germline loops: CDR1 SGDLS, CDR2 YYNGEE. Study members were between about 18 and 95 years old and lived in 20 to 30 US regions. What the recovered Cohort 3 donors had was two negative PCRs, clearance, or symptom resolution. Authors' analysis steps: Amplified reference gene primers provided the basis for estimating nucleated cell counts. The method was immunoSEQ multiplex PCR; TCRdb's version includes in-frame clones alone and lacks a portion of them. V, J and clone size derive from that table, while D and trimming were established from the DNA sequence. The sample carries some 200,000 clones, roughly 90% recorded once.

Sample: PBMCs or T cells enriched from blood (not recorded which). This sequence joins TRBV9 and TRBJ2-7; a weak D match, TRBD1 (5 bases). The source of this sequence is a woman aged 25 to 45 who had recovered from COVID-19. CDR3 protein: CASSVEGRVHEQYF. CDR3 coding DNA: TGTGCCAGCAGCGTAGAAGGCAGGGTGCACGAGCAGTACTTC.